This T cell receptor (beta chain) came from a study of blood T cell repertoires in COVID-19. CDR1 SGHTA and CDR2 FQGNSA come from the germline V gene. Germline trimming cut 6 bases from V and 3 bases from J; bases unmatched to any gene: 6. The CDR3 is made up of 15 amino acids. Assay used: immunoSEQ multiplex PCR; TCRdb lists only in-frame clones, some missing. This table holds 130,000 to 150,000 clones, roughly 89% found once. The chain couples TRBV7-2 to TRBJ1-3, with 9 bases lining up with TRBD1. This clonotype was obtained from a woman between 45 and 60 years old who had been exposed to COVID-19. Sequenced material: PBMCs or T cells enriched from blood (not recorded which). The CDR3 sequence: CASRPGQGRGNTIYF. DNA for the CDR3: TGTGCCAGCAGACCGGGACAGGGTCGTGGAAACACCATATATTTT.